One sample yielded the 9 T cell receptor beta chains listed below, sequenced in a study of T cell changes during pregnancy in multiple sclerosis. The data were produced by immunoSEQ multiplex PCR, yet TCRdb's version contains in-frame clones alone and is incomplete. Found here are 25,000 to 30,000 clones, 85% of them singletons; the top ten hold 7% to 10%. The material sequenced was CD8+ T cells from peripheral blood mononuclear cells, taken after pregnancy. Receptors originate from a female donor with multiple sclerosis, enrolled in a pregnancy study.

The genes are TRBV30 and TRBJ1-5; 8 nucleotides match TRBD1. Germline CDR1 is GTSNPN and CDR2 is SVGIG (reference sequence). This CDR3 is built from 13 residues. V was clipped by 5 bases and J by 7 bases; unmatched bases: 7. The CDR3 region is CAWADRGGQPQHF. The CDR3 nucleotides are TGTGCCTGGGCCGACAGGGGAGGCCAGCCCCAGCATTTT.

The CDR3 region is CASSFMGANTEAFF. In DNA, the CDR3 is TGTGCCAGCAGTTTCATGGGGGCGAACACTGAAGCTTTCTTT. This chain joins TRBV27 and TRBJ1-1; tentative D call: TRBD1 (6 bases). Between the trimmed V and J ends, which lost 3 bases and 1 base, there was a span of 9 bases. In germline, CDR1 is MNHEY, CDR2 SMNVEV (reference sequence). The length of the CDR3 is 14 residues.

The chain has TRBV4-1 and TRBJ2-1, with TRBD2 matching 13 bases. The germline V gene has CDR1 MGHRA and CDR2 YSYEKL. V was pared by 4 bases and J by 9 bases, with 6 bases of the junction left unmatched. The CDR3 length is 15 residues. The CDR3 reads CASSPWTSGGGEQFF. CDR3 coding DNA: TGCGCCAGCAGCCCGTGGACTAGCGGGGGCGGTGAGCAGTTCTTC.

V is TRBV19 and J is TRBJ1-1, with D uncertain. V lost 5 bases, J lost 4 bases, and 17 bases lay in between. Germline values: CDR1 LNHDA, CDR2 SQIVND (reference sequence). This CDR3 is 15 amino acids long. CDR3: CASSPRREVGTEAFF. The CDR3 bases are TGTGCCAGTAGTCCCCGACGGGAAGTCGGCACTGAAGCTTTCTTT.

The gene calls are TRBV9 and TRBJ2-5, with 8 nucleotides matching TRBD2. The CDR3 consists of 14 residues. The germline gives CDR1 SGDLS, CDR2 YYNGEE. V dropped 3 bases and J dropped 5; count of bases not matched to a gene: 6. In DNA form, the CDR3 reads TGTGCCAGCAGCGGTAGCGGGGAAGGCGAGACCCAGTACTTC. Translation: CASSGSGEGETQYF.

The CDR3 reads CASSSGLAENEQFF. The CDR3 DNA is TGTGCCAGCAGCTCGGGACTAGCGGAAAATGAGCAGTTCTTC. This chain joins TRBV5-4 and TRBJ2-1, with 11 bases matching TRBD2. The CDR3 runs 14 residues. Germline-derived CDR1 and CDR2 are SGHNT and YYREEE (reference sequence). V lost 3 bases to trimming and J lost 7 bases; unmatched junction nucleotides: 3.

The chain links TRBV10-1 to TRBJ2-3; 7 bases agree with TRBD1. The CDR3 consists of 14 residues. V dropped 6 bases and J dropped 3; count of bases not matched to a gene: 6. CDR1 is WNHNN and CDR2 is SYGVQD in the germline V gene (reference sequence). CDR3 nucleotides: TGCGCCAGCAGCGAGACAGGGATGACAGATACGCAGTATTTT. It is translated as CASSETGMTDTQYF.

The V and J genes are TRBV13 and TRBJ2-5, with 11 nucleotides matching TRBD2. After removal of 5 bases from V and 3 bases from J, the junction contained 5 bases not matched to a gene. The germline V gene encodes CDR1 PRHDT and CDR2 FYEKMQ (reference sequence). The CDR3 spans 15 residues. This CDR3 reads CASSPSGGFEETQYF. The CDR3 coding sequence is TGTGCCAGCAGCCCTAGCGGGGGGTTTGAAGAGACCCAGTACTTC.

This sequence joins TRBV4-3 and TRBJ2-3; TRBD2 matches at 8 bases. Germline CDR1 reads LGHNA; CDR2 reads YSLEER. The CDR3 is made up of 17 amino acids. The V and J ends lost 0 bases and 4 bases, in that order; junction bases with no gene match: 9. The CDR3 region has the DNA TGCGCCAGCAGCCAAGATTCCGGGACTAGAGGTTCAGATACGCAGTATTTT. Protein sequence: CASSQDSGTRGSDTQYF.